This T cell receptor beta chain is from a study of blood T cells in healthy people across ages. The individuals who served as donors were healthy Caucasians living in Russia, aged roughly 6 to 95. Isolation recovered at least 7 million PBMCs from every sample. The second PCR ran about 6 to 11 cycles with a sample-barcoded 5' primer and J-beta primers. TCRdb passed the 5' RACE reads through MiXCR, listing each CDR3 protein once. The table records 1.5 million to 2 million distinct CDR3 sequences, approximately 32% of them present only once. The V end lost 1 base, the J end lost 1 base, and 13 bases lay between the germline ends. The CDR3 covers 16 residues. Per germline, CDR1 MGHRA and CDR2 YSYEKL.

The chain couples TRBV4-1 to TRBJ2-5; D is perhaps TRBD1 or TRBD2 (5 bases each). The sequence came from a woman in her twenties or thirties in good health. Sequencing was carried out using blood. The CDR3: CASSQGAERGQETQYF. DNA for the CDR3: TGCGCCAGCAGCCAAGGTGCCGAGAGGGGCCAAGAGACCCAGTACTTC.